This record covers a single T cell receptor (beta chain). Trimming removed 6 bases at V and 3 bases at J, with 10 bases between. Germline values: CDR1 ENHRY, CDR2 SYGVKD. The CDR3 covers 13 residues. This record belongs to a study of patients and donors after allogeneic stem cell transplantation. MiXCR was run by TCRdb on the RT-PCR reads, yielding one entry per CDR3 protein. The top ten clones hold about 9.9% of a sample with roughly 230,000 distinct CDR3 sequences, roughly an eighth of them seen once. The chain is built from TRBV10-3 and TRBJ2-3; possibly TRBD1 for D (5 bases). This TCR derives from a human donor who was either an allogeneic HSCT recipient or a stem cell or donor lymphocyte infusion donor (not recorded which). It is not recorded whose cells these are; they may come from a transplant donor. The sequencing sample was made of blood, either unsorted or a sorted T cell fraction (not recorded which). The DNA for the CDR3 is TGTGCCATCAGAAGACAGAAAACAGATACGCAGTATTTT. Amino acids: CAIRRQKTDTQYF.